The clone carrying this TCR beta chain appeared many times. Its antigen is still unknown. The iRepertoire nested amplicon-rescue multiplex PCR amplified TCR alpha and beta CDR3s from RNA. Each CDR3 protein is one row after TCRdb ran MiXCR on the multiplex PCR reads. Of some 190,000 distinct CDR3 sequences listed, 32% are singletons. The CDR3 runs 15 residues. V was pared by 8 bases and J by 4 bases, with 11 bases of the junction left unmatched. The germline CDR1 and CDR2 sequences are MDHEN and SYDVKM. This specimen belongs to a study of glioma-infiltrating T cells. Study-level points and caveats: Gliomas, especially low-grade, showed above-expected tissue-blood divergence; non-neoplastic patients showed below. Only very few CDR3 sequences appeared in both tissue and blood.

Sequencing was carried out using glioma tissue, nonneoplastic brain tissue, or PBMCs (not recorded which). The source is a human donor with low-grade glioma or glioblastoma, undergoing nonglioma brain surgery, or in good health (not recorded which). The chain uses TRBV28 and TRBJ2-7; TRBD2 agrees at 10 bases. In nucleotides, the CDR3 is TGTGCCAGCGGACAACTAGCGGGACTGAATTACGAGCAGTACTTC. Protein: CASGQLAGLNYEQYF.